Given below is one TCR beta chain in context. One end of the junction fails to match germline, which may point to a read error. Germline CDR1 is LGHDT and CDR2 is YNNKEL (reference sequence). This CDR3 contains 12 residues. These data belong to a study of regulatory T cells in long-lasting Graves disease. Building the TCR beta libraries relied on iRepertoire HTBI primers, and CDR3 regions underwent Arm-PCR. TCRdb reanalysed the multiplex PCR reads using MiXCR and keeps one entry per CDR3 protein. The table records roughly 610,000 distinct CDR3 sequences, roughly 15% of them present only once. The time point here: newly diagnosed GD, antithyroid drugs for less than 3 months. PBMC RNA was the source of the TCR library. Graves' disease diagnosis was established per American Thyroid Association guidelines. These data are also associated with another study on T cells in Graves' hyperthyroidism and ophthalmopathy.

This sequence originates from a woman aged 30 to 39 with Graves disease. The starting material was peripheral blood mononuclear cells (PBMCs), obtained at new diagnosis, from a patient treated with antithyroid drugs. This chain connects TRBV3-1 to TRBJ2-5; D is possibly TRBD1 or TRBD2 (6 bases each). The CDR3 coding sequence is TGTGGCAGCAGTCCCGACAGGACTATTCTGTACTTC. It encodes CGSSPDRTILYF.